This T cell receptor (beta chain) was sequenced in a study of T cell responses to AZD1222 COVID-19 vaccine. The CDR3 has 15 residues. Trimming removed 3 bases at V and 4 bases at J, with 16 bases between. Germline-derived CDR1 and CDR2 are SGHNT and YYREEE (reference sequence). TCRdb's copy holds only in-frame clones and misses some; the assay was immunoSEQ multiplex PCR. Here the sample spans roughly 100,000 clones, roughly nine tenths being singletons. The TCR comes from an adult in good health. The J gene is TRBJ1-1, the V gene TRBV5-4; D gene uncertain. The sample here was peripheral blood, taken on day 0 of AZD1222 vaccination. This CDR3 is CASSSTGSRFTEAFF. The CDR3 DNA is TGTGCCAGCAGCTCAACGGGGAGCCGGTTCACTGAAGCTTTCTTT.